The rows below give T cell receptor beta chains drawn from one sample of a study of cytomegalovirus exposure and HLA in healthy donors. Some clones are missing from TCRdb's copy, which holds only in-frame ones; the method was immunoSEQ multiplex PCR. The table lists about 120,000 clones, with less than 4.5% in the top ten. What was sequenced was PBMCs. Receptors were obtained from a man under 40 in good health and CMV-seronegative. CDR3s include the opening cysteine and the closing phenylalanine or tryptophan. D genes are given only for firm matches.

TRBJ1-5,TRBV7-2,15,-,TGTGCCAGCAGCTTACCGGGTGGAGGCAATCAGCCCCAGCATTTT,CASSLPGGGNQPQHF
TRBJ1-1,TRBV5-1,18,TRBD1,TGCGCCAGCAGCTTAGAACCGAGACAGGGCCCTATGAACACTGAAGCTTTCTTT,CASSLEPRQGPMNTEAFF
TRBJ2-3,TRBV29-1,13,-,TGCAGCGAGTCACGGTCGCCCGGAGATACGCAGTATTTT,CSESRSPGDTQYF
TRBJ2-6,TRBV7-2,13,-,TGTGCCAGCACTCGCGGCGGGGCCAACGTCCTGACTTTC,CASTRGGANVLTF
TRBJ1-1,TRBV27,16,-,TGTGCCAGCAGTTCCGCTTTGGACTTCCCGAACACTGAAGCTTTCTTT,CASSSALDFPNTEAFF
TRBJ2-7,TRBV15,14,-,TGTGCCACCAGCAGAGGGCAGGCTACCTACGAGCAGTACTTC,CATSRGQATYEQYF
TRBJ1-1,TRBV2,14,TRBD1,TGTGCCAGCAGATCCCGGGACAGGGACACTGAAGCTTTCTTT,CASRSRDRDTEAFF
TRBJ2-2,TRBV7-3,15,-,TGTGCCAGCAGCTTCCGGGACTTGGAAGGCGGGGAGCTGTTTTTT,CASSFRDLEGGELFF
TRBJ1-2,TRBV27,17,TRBD1,TGTGCCAGCAGTTCAGATTTCGTGACAGGGGGCGCATATGGCTACACCTTC,CASSSDFVTGGAYGYTF
TRBJ2-5,TRBV7-6,12,-,TGTGCCAGCAGCCGCCGGAGGGAGACCCAGTACTTC,CASSRRRETQYF
TRBJ2-7,TRBV7-9,11,-,TGTGCCAGCAGCCAGAGGGAACTACAGTACTTC,CASSQRELQYF
TRBJ2-2,TRBV18,13,-,TGTGCCAGCTCACCACGGAGAGGCGGGGAGCTGTTTTTT,CASSPRRGGELFF
TRBJ1-4,TRBV2,15,TRBD1,TGTGCCAGCAGAAACAGGGGGCTTGCTAATGAAAAACTGTTTTTT,CASRNRGLANEKLFF
TRBJ2-1,TRBV5-1,14,-,TGCGCCAGCAGAGTCGAAGCCTCCTACAATGAGCAGTTCTTC,CASRVEASYNEQFF
TRBJ1-2,TRBV6-5,15,-,TGTGCCAGCAGTAGAGCCCCCGGACACAACTATGGCTACACCTTC,CASSRAPGHNYGYTF
TRBJ2-7,TRBV21-1,15,-,TGTGCCAGCAGCAACGGCCAGGCGTACATCCTAGAGCAGTACTTC,CASSNGQAYILEQYF
TRBJ2-4,TRBV11-3,14,-,TGTGCCAGCAGCTTAGACAGGGACAAAAACATTCAGTACTTC,CASSLDRDKNIQYF
TRBJ2-1,TRBV19,14,-,TGTGCCAGTAGTATTACTTTCCCGACTGACGAGCAGTTCTTC,CASSITFPTDEQFF
TRBJ2-6,TRBV5-6,15,-,TGTGCCAGCAGCTTGATGAGCTCTGGGGCCAACGTCCTGACTTTC,CASSLMSSGANVLTF
TRBJ2-3,TRBV7-2,15,-,TGTGCCAGCAGCTTGGTAGCGAAGCGCACAGATACGCAGTATTTT,CASSLVAKRTDTQYF
TRBJ2-1,TRBV6-5,14,-,TGTGCCAGCAGTTTCGCTGGGGGGGCCAATGAGCAGTTCTTC,CASSFAGGANEQFF
TRBJ2-1,TRBV30,12,-,TGTGCCTGGAGTGCCGACAGGTATCTGCAGTTCTTC,CAWSADRYLQFF
TRBJ2-3,TRBV5-5,16,-,TGTGCCAGCAGCCAACGGGGGTCAGGGAGCACAGATACGCAGTATTTT,CASSQRGSGSTDTQYF
TRBJ2-1,TRBV5-1,14,TRBD2,TGCGCCAGCAGCGCTAGCGGGGGAACCCCAGGGCGGTTCTTC,CASSASGGTPGRFF
TRBJ2-7,TRBV4-1,13,-,TGCGCCAGCAGCCAAGCCCCCGCCTACGAGCAGTACTTC,CASSQAPAYEQYF
TRBJ2-1,TRBV19,16,TRBD1,TGTGCCAGTAGTCGGGGGACAGGGGGCGCTTACAATGAGCAGTTCTTC,CASSRGTGGAYNEQFF
TRBJ2-1,TRBV5-4,15,-,TGTGCCAGCAGCTTGGGGGGTGAAGGGAGGAATGAGCAGTTCTTC,CASSLGGEGRNEQFF
TRBJ1-2,TRBV9,13,-,TGTGCCAGCAGCTCCCTTACTAACTATGGCTACACCTTC,CASSSLTNYGYTF
TRBJ1-5,TRBV19,16,TRBD1,TGTGCCAGTAGTCCATACCCGACAGGGGTCAATCAGCCCCAGCATTTT,CASSPYPTGVNQPQHF
TRBJ1-1,TRBV7-8,15,-,TGTGCCAGCAGCTTAGAGGGGCTTACGTTCACTGAAGCTTTCTTT,CASSLEGLTFTEAFF
TRBJ1-2,TRBV5-1,13,-,TGCGCCAGCAGCTTTTCAGGGGAGTATGGCTACACCTTC,CASSFSGEYGYTF
TRBJ1-3,TRBV15,15,-,TGTGCCACCAGCAGAGCTGGCCAGGGAGGAAACACCATATATTTT,CATSRAGQGGNTIYF
TRBJ2-5,TRBV19,15,-,TGTGCCAGTAGTATTCGCGGCTCCGGGCAAGAGACCCAGTACTTC,CASSIRGSGQETQYF
TRBJ1-6,TRBV5-3,13,TRBD1,TGTGCCAGAAGCCTAGGGACAGGATCGCCCCTCCACTTT,CARSLGTGSPLHF
TRBJ2-3,TRBV12-5,16,TRBD2,TGTGCTAGTGGTTTGTCCACGGGGGGGCAAACAGATACGCAGTATTTT,CASGLSTGGQTDTQYF
TRBJ1-5,TRBV9,14,TRBD1,TGTGCCAGCAGCCCATCTTCAGGGGGTCAGCCCCAGCATTTT,CASSPSSGGQPQHF
TRBJ2-3,TRBV5-1,16,TRBD1,TGCGCCAGCAGCTCATGGGACAGGGGAAGGACAGATACGCAGTATTTT,CASSSWDRGRTDTQYF
TRBJ2-1,TRBV7-2,15,TRBD1,TGTGCCAGCACCGTAAAGGGGGCTCAGTACAATGAGCAGTTCTTC,CASTVKGAQYNEQFF
TRBJ2-3,TRBV6-1,14,-,TGTGCCAGCAGTGGCCACGGAGGCACAGATACGCAGTATTTT,CASSGHGGTDTQYF
TRBJ2-5,TRBV18,13,TRBD2,TGTGCCAGCTCACCTCGGGAGGCAGGGACCCAGTACTTC,CASSPREAGTQYF
TRBJ2-1,TRBV25-1,16,TRBD1,TGTGCCAGCAGTGAATACCGGGACAGGGTTGGCAATGAGCAGTTCTTC,CASSEYRDRVGNEQFF
TRBJ2-7,TRBV28,15,TRBD1,TGTGCCAGCAGTCCTCCGGGACAGACCATATACGAGCAGTACTTC,CASSPPGQTIYEQYF
TRBJ2-2,TRBV25-1,17,TRBD2,TGTGCCAGCAGTGAACGGGGCGGGGGGGCCAGGACCGGGGAGCTGTTTTTT,CASSERGGGARTGELFF
TRBJ1-3,TRBV5-1,15,-,TGCGCCAGCAGCAACGGACAGTCTGCGGGAAACACCATATATTTT,CASSNGQSAGNTIYF
TRBJ2-1,TRBV13,15,TRBD1,TGTGCCAGCAGCTTCACGGGACAGGGGGCCAATGAGCAGTTCTTC,CASSFTGQGANEQFF
TRBJ2-5,TRBV19,12,-,TGTGCCAGTAGTATAGATCGAGAGACCCAGTACTTC,CASSIDRETQYF
TRBJ2-1,TRBV6-6,14,-,TGTGCCAGCAGTTACTCTACTCGCTACAATGAGCAGTTCTTC,CASSYSTRYNEQFF
TRBJ1-2,TRBV6-6,13,-,TGTGCCAGCAGTTACCCAGGGTTAGATGGCTACACCTTC,CASSYPGLDGYTF
TRBJ1-4,TRBV5-8,15,TRBD1,TGTGCCAGCAGCTTGGACGGGACAGGGGGTGAAAAACTGTTTTTT,CASSLDGTGGEKLFF
TRBJ2-1,TRBV18,13,-,TGTGCCAGCTTTAGACTAGATAGCAATGAGCAGTTCTTC,CASFRLDSNEQFF
TRBJ2-1,TRBV11-3,15,TRBD2,TGTGCCAGCAGCTTAAGGCTAGCGGGGGGGAATGAGCAGTTCTTC,CASSLRLAGGNEQFF
TRBJ1-2,TRBV6-5,12,-,TGTGCCAGCAGTTACTTGGGCCAGGGCTACACCTTC,CASSYLGQGYTF
TRBJ1-4,TRBV6-6,15,TRBD1,TGTGCCAGCAGTACGCGGACAGGGGAAAATGAAAAACTGTTTTTT,CASSTRTGENEKLFF
TRBJ1-2,TRBV25-1,14,TRBD1,TGTGCCAGCAGTGAATATCAGCAGGGGGGAGGCTACACCTTC,CASSEYQQGGGYTF